This T cell receptor beta chain was documented in a study of cytomegalovirus exposure and HLA in healthy donors. Study-level points and caveats: Among the CMV-associated chains, three were confirmed in vitro as specific for CMV antigens. Investigators reported over 150 TCR beta chains as tied to cytomegalovirus. As was reported, the classifier diagnosed cytomegalovirus status with high specificity and sensitivity.

A note on this clone: Its target is unknown.

Assay used: immunoSEQ multiplex PCR; TCRdb lists only in-frame clones, some missing. Among over 100,000 clones listed, 89% were seen once. The sequenced sample was PBMCs. The clonotype comes from a young man in good health and CMV-seronegative.

This CDR3 reads CASSAQQGTPDTQYF. The CDR3 DNA follows: TGTGCCAGCAGTGCTCAACAGGGAACCCCAGATACGCAGTATTTT. This sequence joins TRBV6-1 and TRBJ2-3; D is possibly TRBD1 (6 bases). Trimming cost V 4 bases and J 4 bases, with 15 bases left between them. The CDR3 runs to 15 residues. Germline CDR1 and CDR2: MNHNS and SASEGT.